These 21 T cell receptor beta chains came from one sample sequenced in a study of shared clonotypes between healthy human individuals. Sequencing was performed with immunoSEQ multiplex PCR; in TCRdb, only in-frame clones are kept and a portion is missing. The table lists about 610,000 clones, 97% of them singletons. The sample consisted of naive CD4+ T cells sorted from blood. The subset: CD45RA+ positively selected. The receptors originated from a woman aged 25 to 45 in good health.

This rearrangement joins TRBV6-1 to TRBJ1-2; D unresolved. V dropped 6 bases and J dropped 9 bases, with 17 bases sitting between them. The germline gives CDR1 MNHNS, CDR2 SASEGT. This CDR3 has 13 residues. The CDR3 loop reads CASSGAVGGRYTF. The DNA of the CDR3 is TGTGCCAGCAGCGGAGCCGTGGGCGGGCGCTACACCTTC.

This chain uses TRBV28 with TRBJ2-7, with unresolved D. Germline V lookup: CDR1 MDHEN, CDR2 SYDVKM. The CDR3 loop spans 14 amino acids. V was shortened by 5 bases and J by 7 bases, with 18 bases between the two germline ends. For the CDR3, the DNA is TGTGCCAGCAGTGGCCAGGCGCCGATGGGGGAGCAGTACTTC. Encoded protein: CASSGQAPMGEQYF. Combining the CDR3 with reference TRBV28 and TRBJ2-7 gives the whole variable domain DVKVTQSSRYLVKRTGEKVFLECVQDMDHENMFWYRQDPGLGLRLIYFSYDVKMKEKGDIPEGYSVSREKKERFSLILESASTNQTSMYLCASSGQAPMGEQYFGPGTRLTVT.

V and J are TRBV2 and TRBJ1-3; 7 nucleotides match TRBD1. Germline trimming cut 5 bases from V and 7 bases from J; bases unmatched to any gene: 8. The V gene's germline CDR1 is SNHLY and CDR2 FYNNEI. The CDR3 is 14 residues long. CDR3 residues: CASSFLGQENTIYF. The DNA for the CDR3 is TGTGCCAGCAGTTTTCTTGGACAGGAGAACACCATATATTTT.

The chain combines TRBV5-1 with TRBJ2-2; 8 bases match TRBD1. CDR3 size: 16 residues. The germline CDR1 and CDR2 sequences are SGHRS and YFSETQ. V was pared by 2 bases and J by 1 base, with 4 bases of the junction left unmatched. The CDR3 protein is CASSLSGTGNTGELFF. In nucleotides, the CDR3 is TGCGCCAGCAGCTTATCCGGGACAGGGAACACCGGGGAGCTGTTTTTT.

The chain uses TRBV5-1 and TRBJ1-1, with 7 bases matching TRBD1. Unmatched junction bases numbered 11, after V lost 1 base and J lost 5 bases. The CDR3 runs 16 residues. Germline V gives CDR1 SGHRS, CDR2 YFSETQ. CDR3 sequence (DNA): TGCGCCAGCAGCTTGTCAGCACCCACAGGGGTTACTGAAGCTTTCTTT. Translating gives CASSLSAPTGVTEAFF.

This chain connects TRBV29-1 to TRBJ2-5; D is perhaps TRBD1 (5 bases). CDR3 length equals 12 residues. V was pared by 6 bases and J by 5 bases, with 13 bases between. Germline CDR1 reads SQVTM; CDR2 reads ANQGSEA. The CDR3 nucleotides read TGCAGCGTCCCAAGACAGACGGAGACCCAGTACTTC. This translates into CSVPRQTETQYF.

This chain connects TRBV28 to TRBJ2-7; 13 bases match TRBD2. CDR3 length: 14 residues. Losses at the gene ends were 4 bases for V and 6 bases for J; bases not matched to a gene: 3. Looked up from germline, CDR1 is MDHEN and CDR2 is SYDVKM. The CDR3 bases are TGTGCCAGCAGTTCACTAGCGGGAGGGTTCGAGCAGTACTTC. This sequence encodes CASSSLAGGFEQYF.

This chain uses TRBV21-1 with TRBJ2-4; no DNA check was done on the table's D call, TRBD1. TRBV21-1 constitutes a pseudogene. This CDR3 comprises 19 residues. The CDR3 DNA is TGTGCCAGCAGCAGTTGTTCCGGGACACCAAGTCCCTCCAAAAACATTCAGTACTTC. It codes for CASSSCSGTPSPSKNIQYF.

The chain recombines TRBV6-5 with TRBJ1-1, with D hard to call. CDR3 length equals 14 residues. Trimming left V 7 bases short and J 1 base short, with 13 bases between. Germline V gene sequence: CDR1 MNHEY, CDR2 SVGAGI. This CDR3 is CASKNPGANTEAFF. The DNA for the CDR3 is TGTGCCAGCAAAAACCCGGGCGCGAACACTGAAGCTTTCTTT.

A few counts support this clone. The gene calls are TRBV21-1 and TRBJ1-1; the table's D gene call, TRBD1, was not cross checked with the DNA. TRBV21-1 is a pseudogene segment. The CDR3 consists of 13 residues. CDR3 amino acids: CASSSRQNTEAFF. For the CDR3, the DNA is TGTGCCAGCAGCTCTCGACAGAACACTGAAGCTTTCTTT.

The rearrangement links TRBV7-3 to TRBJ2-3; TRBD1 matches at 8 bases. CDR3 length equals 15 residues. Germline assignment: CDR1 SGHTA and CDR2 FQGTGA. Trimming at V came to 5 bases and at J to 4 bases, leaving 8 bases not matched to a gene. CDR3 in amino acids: CASSTTGQGADTQYF. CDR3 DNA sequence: TGTGCCAGCAGCACGACAGGACAGGGCGCAGATACGCAGTATTTT.

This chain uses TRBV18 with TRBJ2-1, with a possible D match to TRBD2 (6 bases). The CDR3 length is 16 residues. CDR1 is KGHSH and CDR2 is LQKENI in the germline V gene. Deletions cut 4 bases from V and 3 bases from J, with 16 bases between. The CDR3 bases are TGTGCCAGCTCACAAAACCAGGGCGGGAACTACAATGAGCAGTTCTTC. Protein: CASSQNQGGNYNEQFF.

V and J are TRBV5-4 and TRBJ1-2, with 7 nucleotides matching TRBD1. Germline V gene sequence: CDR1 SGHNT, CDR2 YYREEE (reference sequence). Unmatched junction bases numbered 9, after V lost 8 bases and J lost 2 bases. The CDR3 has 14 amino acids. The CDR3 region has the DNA TGTGCCAGATTACCCACAGGGGCCAACTATGGCTACACCTTC. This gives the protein CARLPTGANYGYTF.

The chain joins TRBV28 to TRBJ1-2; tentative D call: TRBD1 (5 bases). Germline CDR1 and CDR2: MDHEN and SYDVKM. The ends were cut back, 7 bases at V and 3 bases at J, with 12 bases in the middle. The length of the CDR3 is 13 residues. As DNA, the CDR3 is TGTGCCAGCACCCGACAGCCACACTATGGCTACACCTTC. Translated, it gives CASTRQPHYGYTF.

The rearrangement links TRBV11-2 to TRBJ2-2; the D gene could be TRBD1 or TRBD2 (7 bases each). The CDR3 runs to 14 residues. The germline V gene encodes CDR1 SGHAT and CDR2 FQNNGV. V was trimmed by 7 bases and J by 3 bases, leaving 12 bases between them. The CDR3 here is CASTQGGDTGELFF. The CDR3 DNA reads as TGTGCCAGCACCCAGGGGGGGGACACCGGGGAGCTGTTTTTT.

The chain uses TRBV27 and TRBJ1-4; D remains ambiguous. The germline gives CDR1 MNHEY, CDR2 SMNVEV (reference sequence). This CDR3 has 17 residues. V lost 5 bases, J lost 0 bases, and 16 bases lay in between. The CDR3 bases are TGTGCCAGCAGTCAATCACAGAGGTTTGCAACTAATGAAAAACTGTTTTTT. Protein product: CASSQSQRFATNEKLFF. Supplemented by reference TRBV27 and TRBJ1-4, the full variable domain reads EAQVTQNPRYLITVTGKKLTVTCSQNMNHEYMSWYRQDPGLGLRQIYYSMNVEVTDKGDVPEGYKVSRKEKRNFPLILESPSPNQTSLYFCASSQSQRFATNEKLFFGSGTQLSVL.

The CDR3 is CASSFGSTNTEAFF. CDR3 in DNA: TGTGCCAGCAGCTTCGGGTCGACGAACACTGAAGCTTTCTTT. The chain has TRBV7-2 and TRBJ1-1, with D unclear. CDR3 length: 14 residues. Germline lookup yields CDR1 SGHTA and CDR2 FQGNSA. Trimming left V 3 bases short and J 1 base short, with 9 bases between.

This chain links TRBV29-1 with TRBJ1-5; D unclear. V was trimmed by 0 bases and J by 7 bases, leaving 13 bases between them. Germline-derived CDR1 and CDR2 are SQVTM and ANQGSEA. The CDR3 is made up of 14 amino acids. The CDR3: CSVEDGRPGQPQHF. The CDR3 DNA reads TGCAGCGTTGAAGATGGCAGGCCGGGGCAGCCCCAGCATTTT.

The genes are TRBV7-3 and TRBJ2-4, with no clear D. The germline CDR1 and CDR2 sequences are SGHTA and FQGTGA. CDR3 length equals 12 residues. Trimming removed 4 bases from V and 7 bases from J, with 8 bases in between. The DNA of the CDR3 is TGTGCCAGCAGCTGGCCTGGGAACATTCAGTACTTC. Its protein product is CASSWPGNIQYF.

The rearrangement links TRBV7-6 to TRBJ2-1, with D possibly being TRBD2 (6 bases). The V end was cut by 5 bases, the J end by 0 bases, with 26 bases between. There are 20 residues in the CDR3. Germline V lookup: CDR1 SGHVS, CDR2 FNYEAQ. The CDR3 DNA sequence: TGTGCCAGCAGCCCCACATTACTACAAGCGGGTCGCGGCTCCTACAATGAGCAGTTCTTC. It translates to CASSPTLLQAGRGSYNEQFF.

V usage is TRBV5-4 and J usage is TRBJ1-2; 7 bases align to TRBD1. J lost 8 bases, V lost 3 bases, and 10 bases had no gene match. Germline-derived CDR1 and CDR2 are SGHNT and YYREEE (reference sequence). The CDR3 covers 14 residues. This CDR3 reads CASSWGQLDLGYTF. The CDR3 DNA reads TGTGCCAGCAGCTGGGGACAGCTTGACTTGGGCTACACCTTC.